This T cell receptor beta chain comes out of a study of blood T cells in healthy people across ages. Looked up from germline, CDR1 is MNHEY and CDR2 is SMNVEV (reference sequence). The CDR3 is 15 residues long. The V and J ends lost 7 bases and 4 bases respectively, with 17 bases between them. The second PCR ran 7 to 11 cycles with a sample-barcoded 5' primer and J-beta primers. TCRdb re-analysed the 5' RACE reads in MiXCR, keeping a single row per CDR3 protein. Here the sample spans some 860,000 distinct CDR3 sequences, about 61% being singletons. The sequence derives from a middle-aged man in good health. The rearrangement uses TRBV27 and TRBJ2-1; D is possibly TRBD1 or TRBD2 (6 bases each). Sample: blood. CDR3 amino acids: CASTPRGERYNEQFF. The DNA of the CDR3 is TGTGCCAGCACCCCTAGGGGGGAGAGGTACAATGAGCAGTTCTTC.